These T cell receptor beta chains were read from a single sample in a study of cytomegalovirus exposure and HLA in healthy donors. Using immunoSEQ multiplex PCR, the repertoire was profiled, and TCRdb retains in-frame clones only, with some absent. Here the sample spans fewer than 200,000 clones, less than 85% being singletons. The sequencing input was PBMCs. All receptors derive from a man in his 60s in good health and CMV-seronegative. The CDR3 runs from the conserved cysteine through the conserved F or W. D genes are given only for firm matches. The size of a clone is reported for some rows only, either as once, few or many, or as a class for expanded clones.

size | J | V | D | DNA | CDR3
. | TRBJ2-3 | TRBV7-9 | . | TGTGCCAGCAGCTTATCTAGCAGCACAGATACGCAGTATTTT | CASSLSSSTDTQYF
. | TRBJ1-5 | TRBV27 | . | TGTGCCAGCAGCTCAACAACAGGGTATGGCCAGCCCCAGCATTTT | CASSSTTGYGQPQHF
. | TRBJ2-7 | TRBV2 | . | TGTGCCAGCGCGAGGCTATACGAGCAGTACTTC | CASARLYEQYF
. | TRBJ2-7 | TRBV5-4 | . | TGTGCCAGCAGCTTCAACCCCGGCCTAGCGCAGTACGAGCAGTACTTC | CASSFNPGLAQYEQYF
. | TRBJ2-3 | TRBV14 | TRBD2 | TGTGCCAGCAGCCAGGACGAAGCGGGGGCTAGCACAGATACGCAGTATTTT | CASSQDEAGASTDTQYF
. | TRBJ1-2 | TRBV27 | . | TGTGCCAGCAGTTTATGGTCGGGAGGTGGCGGCTACACCTTC | CASSLWSGGGGYTF
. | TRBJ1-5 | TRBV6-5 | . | TGTGCCAGCAGTTACTCCCTCAGCAATCAGCCCCAGCATTTT | CASSYSLSNQPQHF
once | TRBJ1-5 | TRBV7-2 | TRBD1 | TGTGCCAGCAGCTTACAGCCTGGGAGAGGGGGCCTGCCCCAGCATTTT | CASSLQPGRGGLPQHF
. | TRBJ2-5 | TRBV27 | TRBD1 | TGTGCCAGCAGTGACAGGGTAACTCAAGAGACCCAGTACTTC | CASSDRVTQETQYF
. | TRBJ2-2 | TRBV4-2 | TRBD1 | TGTGCCAGCAGCCACCGAGCACGGACAGGGGGCAGGTCCGGGGAGCTGTTTTTT | CASSHRARTGGRSGELFF
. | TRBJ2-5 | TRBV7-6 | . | TGTGCCAGCAGCTTAACCGGGAGCCCGACCGGGGAGCAGTACTTC | CASSLTGSPTGEQYF
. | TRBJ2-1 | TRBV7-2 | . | TGTGCCAGCAGCTTAGGCCCGGGAAACTCCTACAATGAGCAGTTCTTC | CASSLGPGNSYNEQFF
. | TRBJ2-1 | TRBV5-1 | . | TGCGCCAGCAGCCAAGGACAGTTAAACTACAATGAGCAGTTCTTC | CASSQGQLNYNEQFF
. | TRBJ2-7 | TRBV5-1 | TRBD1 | TGCGCCAGCAGCCGGGGACAGCCCCCTGGCTTC | CASSRGQPPGF
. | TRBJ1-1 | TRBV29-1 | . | TGCAGCGTTGGGTATGAGACTGAAGCTTTCTTT | CSVGYETEAFF
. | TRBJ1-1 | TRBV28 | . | TGTGCCAGCAGAGGGGGAGGGACGGGTGAAGCTTTCTTT | CASRGGGTGEAFF
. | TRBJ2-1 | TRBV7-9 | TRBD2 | TGTTCCAGCAGCGGGGGGCGGGGGGAGTTCTTC | CSSSGGRGEFF
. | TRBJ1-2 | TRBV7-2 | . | TGTGCCAGCAGCTTAGTGGTCAGGTCTAACTATGGCTACACCTTC | CASSLVVRSNYGYTF
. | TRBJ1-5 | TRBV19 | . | TGTGCCAGTAGTGGGCTTCTATATCAGCCCCAGCATTTT | CASSGLLYQPQHF
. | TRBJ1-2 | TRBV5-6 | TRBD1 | TGTGCCAGCAGCTGGCGGAGAGGGGGCCTTAACTATGGCTACACCTTC | CASSWRRGGLNYGYTF
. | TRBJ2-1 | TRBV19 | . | TGTGCCACCTCGACAGGCGACTCCTACAATGAGCAGTTCTTC | CATSTGDSYNEQFF
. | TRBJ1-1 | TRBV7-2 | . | TGTGCCAGCAGCTTGACAGGTCTTCTTCCCACTGAAGCTTTCTTT | CASSLTGLLPTEAFF
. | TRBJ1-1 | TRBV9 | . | TGTGCCAGCAGCTTAGAAGCAGGAAACACTGAAGCTTTCTTT | CASSLEAGNTEAFF
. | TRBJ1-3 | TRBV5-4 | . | TGTGCCAGCAGCTTGGACGGGGGGCTAAGCTCTGGAAACACCATATATTTT | CASSLDGGLSSGNTIYF
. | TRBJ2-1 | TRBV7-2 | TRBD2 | TGTGCCAGCAGCTTGAGTGGGAGACTAGCCGGTTCCCTCGGTGAGCAGTTCTTC | CASSLSGRLAGSLGEQFF
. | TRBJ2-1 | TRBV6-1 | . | TGTGCCAGCAGTGATTCAGGTGTCAAGCTGTTCTTC | CASSDSGVKLFF
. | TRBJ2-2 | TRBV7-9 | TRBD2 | TGTGCCAGCAGCTTAGCAGAAGCGGGAGTGCCCGGGGAGCTGTTTTTT | CASSLAEAGVPGELFF
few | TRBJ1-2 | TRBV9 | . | TGTGCCAGCAGCGGCGGGCTCTCCCCGCGGGTCTATGGCTACACCTTC | CASSGGLSPRVYGYTF
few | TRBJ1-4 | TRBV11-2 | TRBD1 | TGTGCCAGCAGCCCCGGGACAGGTTATGAAAAACTGTTTTTT | CASSPGTGYEKLFF
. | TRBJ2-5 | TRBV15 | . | TGTGCCACCAGCGGATACAGGAAAGAGACCCAGTACTTC | CATSGYRKETQYF
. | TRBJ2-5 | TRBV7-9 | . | TGTGCCAGCAGCATCAATGCGCAAGAGACCCAGTACTTC | CASSINAQETQYF
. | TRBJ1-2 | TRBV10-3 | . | TGTGCCATCACTTACAGGGAGAGCTATGGCTACACCTTC | CAITYRESYGYTF